Listed here are 5 T cell receptor beta chains from one sample, sequenced in a study of T-cell memory formation after mild COVID-19. TCRdb itself ran the 5' RACE reads through MiXCR, one entry per CDR3 protein. The sample has more than 150,000 distinct CDR3 sequences, approximately 17% seen once. The sequenced material came from PBMCs or a T cell subset sorted from them (not recorded which). These TCRs come from a young man who had mild COVID-19 (a few samples of this study predate the infection). Cell type and time point are not known.

At least ten counts were recorded for this clonotype. V gene TRBV27 combines with J gene TRBJ2-5, with D hard to call. This CDR3 comprises 13 residues. The germline V gene encodes CDR1 MNHEY and CDR2 SMNVEV (reference sequence). V was pared by 6 bases and J by 1 base, with 9 bases between. CDR3: CASSGLFQETQYF. The CDR3 nucleotides are TGTGCCAGCAGCGGCCTGTTCCAAGAGACCCAGTACTTC.

In this sample, this clonotype turned up a few times. The gene calls are TRBV5-1 and TRBJ1-2; TRBD1 is a possible D gene (5 bases). This CDR3 contains 12 residues. Germline V CDR1 and CDR2: SGHRS, YFSETQ. V lost 0 bases to trimming and J lost 9 bases, with 9 bases between them. The CDR3 sequence: CASSLAEGRYTF. The DNA of the CDR3 is TGCGCCAGCAGCTTGGCCGAGGGACGCTACACCTTC.

The chain is built from TRBV10-2 and TRBJ2-2; D gene ambiguous. The CDR3 spans 14 residues. The V and J ends lost 6 bases and 6 bases respectively, with 14 bases between them. CDR1 and CDR2 (germline): WSHSY, SAAADI. In DNA, the CDR3 is TGCGCCAGCAGCTTGACAAGGACGCCCGGGGAGCTGTTTTTT. It encodes CASSLTRTPGELFF.

There are a few counts of this clonotype. The J gene is TRBJ2-6, the V gene TRBV28; unclear D gene. The CDR3 loop spans 15 amino acids. V was trimmed by 5 bases and J by 3 bases, leaving 11 bases between them. CDR1 and CDR2 from the germline V gene are MDHEN and SYDVKM. The CDR3 loop is CASSPPPGGANVLTF. The DNA of the CDR3 is TGTGCCAGCAGTCCCCCCCCGGGTGGGGCCAACGTCCTGACTTTC.

This clonotype was found a few times. The V gene is TRBV5-1, the J gene TRBJ2-3; D possibly corresponds to TRBD2 (5 bases). CDR1 is SGHRS and CDR2 is YFSETQ in the germline V gene. V gave up 9 bases and J gave up 3 bases, with 17 bases separating them. CDR3 length: 14 residues. In nucleotides, the CDR3 is TGCGCCACCGGAGCGGCGACCCCGACAGATACGCAGTATTTT. This sequence encodes CATGAATPTDTQYF.